The 24 T cell receptor beta chains reported below all come from one sample, sequenced in a study of blood T cell repertoires in COVID-19. Method: immunoSEQ multiplex PCR; TCRdb's copy keeps in-frame clones and lacks some. The sample contains under 75,000 clones, around 88% of which appear only once. The sample taken for sequencing was peripheral blood. The receptors come from a woman older than 75 with active COVID-19.

The V call is TRBV5-1, the J call TRBJ2-4, with TRBD2 matching over 7 bases. The J segment lost 3 bases and the V segment lost 5 bases, leaving 8 bases of the junction unmatched. Germline V gene lookup returns CDR1 SGHRS and CDR2 YFSETQ. This CDR3 spans 15 amino acids. CDR3 sequence (DNA): TGCGCCAGCAGGACCACGGCGGGGGACAAAAACATTCAGTACTTC. It codes for CASRTTAGDKNIQYF.

This clone was picked up one time. The chain recombines TRBV28 with TRBJ1-1; D not resolved. Trimming left V 6 bases short and J 8 bases short, with 10 bases between. There are 11 residues in the CDR3. The germline V gene has CDR1 MDHEN and CDR2 SYDVKM. The CDR3 region has the DNA TGTGCCAGCAGCAGCCCGAGGGAAGCTTTCTTT. Translation: CASSSPREAFF.

The rearrangement joins TRBV5-4 to TRBJ2-1; TRBD2 matches at 13 bases. From germline, CDR1 is SGHNT and CDR2 YYREEE (reference sequence). J lost 7 bases, V lost 4 bases, and 5 bases had no gene match. This CDR3 has 15 amino acids. CDR3 nucleotide sequence: TGTGCCAGCAGCGGGACTAGCGGGACCTGGAATGAGCAGTTCTTC. It yields the protein CASSGTSGTWNEQFF.

The rearrangement links TRBV10-2 to TRBJ2-1; the D gene is possibly TRBD2 (6 bases). The germline V gene has CDR1 WSHSY and CDR2 SAAADI. There are 16 residues in the CDR3. Trimming stripped 2 bases from V and 7 bases from J, with 18 bases between. CDR3: CASSERSGLGPNEQFF. CDR3 coding DNA: TGCGCCAGCAGTGAGAGGTCGGGACTGGGCCCGAATGAGCAGTTCTTC.

The genes are TRBV5-1 and TRBJ1-2; maybe TRBD1 (5 bases). Trimming cost V 7 bases and J 8 bases, with 18 bases left between them. CDR3 length: 13 amino acids. Germline CDR1 is SGHRS and CDR2 is YFSETQ. CDR3 residues: CASRSPAGEGYTF. The CDR3 DNA follows: TGCGCCAGCCGGTCCCCGGCGGGGGAGGGCTACACCTTC.

The chain uses TRBV7-9 and TRBJ2-3; possible D gene TRBD1, 5 bases. Trimming stripped 5 bases from V and 0 bases from J, with 12 bases between. Germline lookup yields CDR1 SEHNR and CDR2 FQNEAQ (reference sequence). This CDR3 is 15 amino acids long. CDR3: CASSPRTLSTDTQYF. For the CDR3, the DNA is TGTGCCAGCAGCCCAAGGACACTTAGCACAGATACGCAGTATTTT.

V is TRBV19 and J is TRBJ1-2, with no clear D. CDR3 length: 14 amino acids. Trimming took 7 bases from V and 3 from J, leaving 15 bases between them. Germline CDR1 LNHDA, CDR2 SQIVND (reference sequence). CDR3 protein: CASKKEGSYYGYTF. The CDR3 coding sequence is TGTGCCAGTAAAAAAGAAGGGAGCTACTATGGCTACACCTTC. The whole variable domain, remainder taken from reference TRBV19 and TRBJ1-2, is DGGITQSPKYLFRKEGQNVTLSCEQNLNHDAMYWYRQDPGQGLRLIYYSQIVNDFQKGDIAEGYSVSREKKESFPLTVTSAQKNPTAFYLCASKKEGSYYGYTFGSGTRLTVV.

This chain joins TRBV9 and TRBJ2-7; TRBD1 matches at 9 bases. From germline, CDR1 is SGDLS and CDR2 YYNGEE. Unmatched junction bases numbered 5, after V lost 1 base and J lost 3 bases. The length of the CDR3 is 15 residues. CDR3 nucleotides: TGTGCCAGCAGCGTATCGGGACAGGGATTCTACGAGCAGTACTTC. Translation gives CASSVSGQGFYEQYF.

The CDR3 is CASSGGSYNEQFF. As DNA, the CDR3 is TGTGCCAGCAGCGGGGGGTCCTACAATGAGCAGTTCTTC. The genes are TRBV7-3 and TRBJ2-1; possibly TRBD2 for D (6 bases). Trimming left V 5 bases short and J 1 base short, with 6 bases between. CDR3 length equals 13 residues. From germline, CDR1 is SGHTA and CDR2 FQGTGA.

This rearrangement joins TRBV5-1 to TRBJ2-2, with 8 bases that match TRBD1. Trimming took 3 bases from V and 3 from J; bases not matched to a gene: 4. The germline V gene encodes CDR1 SGHRS and CDR2 YFSETQ. The CDR3 totals 15 residues. The CDR3 coding sequence is TGCGCCAGCAGCTCCTTACAGGGGGACACCGGGGAGCTGTTTTTT. Translated: CASSSLQGDTGELFF.

The CDR3 nucleotides are TGTGCCAGCAGCCCATATGCCGGGACTACATCAGATACGCAGTATTTT. This sequence encodes CASSPYAGTTSDTQYF. The V and J genes are TRBV5-4 and TRBJ2-3; 7 nucleotides agree with TRBD2. CDR1 and CDR2 from the germline V gene are SGHNT and YYREEE (reference sequence). Losses at the gene ends were 4 bases for V and 4 bases for J; bases not matched to a gene: 12. The length of the CDR3 is 16 residues.

In its sample, this clone was seen once. The chain joins TRBV18 to TRBJ1-1; no clear D. Trimming shortened V by 3 bases and J by 7 bases, and 15 bases separated the two germline ends. Germline CDR1 and CDR2: KGHSH and LQKENI. The CDR3 length is 14 residues. The CDR3 protein is CASSPQTQGGEAFF. The CDR3 nucleotides are TGTGCCAGCTCACCTCAAACCCAAGGAGGTGAAGCTTTCTTT.

The chain is built from TRBV10-2 and TRBJ2-3; TRBD1 matches at 11 bases. Germline CDR1 and CDR2: WSHSY and SAAADI. Trimming took 6 bases from V and 2 from J; bases not matched to a gene: 10. The CDR3 covers 17 residues. The DNA for the CDR3 is TGCGCCAGCAGCCCCCGGGACAGGGGGTCGTACACAGATACGCAGTATTTT. Encoded protein: CASSPRDRGSYTDTQYF.

The chain is built from TRBV27 and TRBJ2-1; 10 bases fit TRBD1. CDR1 and CDR2 (germline): MNHEY, SMNVEV (reference sequence). With 5 bases clipped from V and 4 bases from J, the junction kept 5 bases outside the gene matches. The CDR3 extends over 15 amino acids. The CDR3 here is CASSPGTGAYNEQFF. The CDR3 coding sequence is TGTGCCAGCAGTCCGGGGACAGGGGCTTACAATGAGCAGTTCTTC.

This chain connects TRBV5-4 to TRBJ2-5; 9 positions agree with TRBD1. Germline V lookup: CDR1 SGHNT, CDR2 YYREEE (reference sequence). The CDR3 length is 15 residues. V was pared by 4 bases and J by 1 base, with 5 bases of the junction left unmatched. The CDR3 bases are TGTGCCAGCAGCCGACAGGGGGTGGTCCAAGAGACCCAGTACTTC. Translating it yields CASSRQGVVQETQYF.

The gene calls are TRBV12-5 and TRBJ2-3; no reliable D call. Trimming cost V 1 base and J 14 bases, with 28 bases left between them. Germline CDR1 reads LGHNT; CDR2 reads FRNRAP. The CDR3 consists of 17 residues. This CDR3 is CASGLGQRSMNFTRRYF. In nucleotides, the CDR3 is TGTGCTAGTGGTTTGGGGCAGAGGAGTATGAATTTTACGCGAAGGTATTTT.

The chain links TRBV19 to TRBJ2-7; 12 bases align to TRBD1. V was clipped by 3 bases and J by 2 bases; unmatched bases: 2. Germline V gives CDR1 LNHDA, CDR2 SQIVND (reference sequence). The CDR3 sequence is 15 residues long. The CDR3 region has the DNA TGTGCCAGTAGTATTGGGACAGGGGGCGCCTACGAGCAGTACTTC. It translates to CASSIGTGGAYEQYF.

V gene TRBV9 combines with J gene TRBJ2-7; a possible D gene is TRBD2 (5 bases). V was clipped by 0 bases and J by 3 bases, with 10 bases between them. The CDR3 sequence is 14 residues long. Germline V lookup: CDR1 SGDLS, CDR2 YYNGEE. CDR3 bases: TGTGCCAGCAGCGTAGGAGGGAATAACTACGAGCAGTACTTC. Translated: CASSVGGNNYEQYF.

The chain couples TRBV10-3 to TRBJ2-1; 12 nucleotides agree with TRBD1. V dropped 2 bases and J dropped 0; count of bases not matched to a gene: 8. Germline V lookup: CDR1 ENHRY, CDR2 SYGVKD. There are 19 residues in the CDR3. The CDR3 loop reads CAISEAGTGGRSSYNEQFF. The CDR3 DNA is TGTGCCATCAGTGAGGCCGGGACAGGGGGCCGGAGCTCCTACAATGAGCAGTTCTTC.

The chain links TRBV19 to TRBJ1-5; 7 bases match TRBD1. The CDR3 consists of 15 residues. V trimming: 2 bases; J trimming: 4 bases; junction bases outside the gene matches: 5. The germline CDR1 and CDR2 sequences are LNHDA and SQIVND (reference sequence). As DNA, the CDR3 is TGTGCCAGTAGTATAACGGGACAGCGTAATCAGCCCCAGCATTTT. This translates into CASSITGQRNQPQHF.

The genes are TRBV3-1 (or the pseudogene TRBV3-2) and TRBJ2-4; 8 bases line up with TRBD2. CDR1 and CDR2 (germline): LGHDT, YNNKEL (reference sequence). The V gene end was trimmed by 2 bases and the J gene end by 3 bases; junction bases not matched to a gene: 6. CDR3 size: 16 residues. In nucleotides, the CDR3 is TGTGCCAGCAGCCAAATCGGGGGGGCCGACAAAAACATTCAGTACTTC. This gives the protein CASSQIGGADKNIQYF.

The chain joins TRBV9 to TRBJ2-5, with 16 positions matching TRBD2. Germline V CDR1 and CDR2: SGDLS, YYNGEE. V trimming: 4 bases; J trimming: 4 bases; junction bases outside the gene matches: 7. The CDR3 has 17 residues. The CDR3 DNA follows: TGTGCCAGCAGCCCCGGGACTAGCGGGGGGGCCTTAGAGACCCAGTACTTC. Residues: CASSPGTSGGALETQYF.

This chain uses TRBV13 with TRBJ1-1; D may be TRBD1 (5 bases). The V end lost 1 base, the J end lost 3 bases, and 21 bases lay between the germline ends. The length of the CDR3 is 18 residues. CDR1 and CDR2 (germline): PRHDT, FYEKMQ (reference sequence). CDR3 DNA: TGTGCCAGCAGCTTAGTTTCCGTGATTCGCCCGGGGGACACTGAAGCTTTCTTT. It encodes CASSLVSVIRPGDTEAFF. The whole variable domain, remainder taken from reference TRBV13 and TRBJ1-1, is AAGVIQSPRHLIKEKRETATLKCYPIPRHDTVYWYQQGPGQDPQFLISFYEKMQSDKGSIPDRFSAQQFSDYHSELNMSSLELGDSALYFCASSLVSVIRPGDTEAFFGQGTRLTVV.

The chain uses TRBV11-2 and TRBJ2-1, with 10 bases matching TRBD2. The J segment lost 15 bases and the V segment lost 5 bases, leaving 7 bases of the junction unmatched. Per germline, CDR1 SGHAT and CDR2 FQNNGV. This CDR3 has 12 amino acids. Here the CDR3 DNA reads TGTGCCAGCAGCGCGAGCGGGGGGGCCTGGTTCTTC. Its protein product is CASSASGGAWFF.